The 18 T cell receptor beta chains below were found in one sample sequenced in a study of cytomegalovirus exposure and HLA in healthy donors. PCR amplification relied on 60 Vbeta primers (plus 13 Jbeta primers). Generated by immunoSEQ multiplex PCR, the TCRdb table keeps only in-frame clones and is missing some. The data contain about 220,000 clones, over 80% of them singletons. Sequenced input: PBMCs. The receptors shown here come from a boy aged 2 to 10 in good health and CMV-seronegative.

The rearrangement links TRBV27 to TRBJ1-1, with 9 bases matching TRBD1. There are 12 residues in the CDR3. Germline V gene sequence: CDR1 MNHEY, CDR2 SMNVEV (reference sequence). J was trimmed by 10 bases and V by 6 bases; bases with no gene match: 6. The CDR3 DNA reads TGTGCCAGCAGCCATCGACAGGGGGTAGCTTTCTTT. It codes for CASSHRQGVAFF.

The rearrangement joins TRBV7-3 to TRBJ1-1; D call uncertain. Trimming cost V 1 base and J 1 base, with 7 bases left between them. The CDR3 totals 14 residues. CDR1 and CDR2 from the germline V gene are SGHTA and FQGTGA. The CDR3 sequence is CASSLNAGNTEAFF. CDR3 in DNA: TGTGCCAGCAGCTTAAATGCGGGGAACACTGAAGCTTTCTTT.

This clone is a singleton in its sample. V usage is TRBV6-6 and J usage is TRBJ1-2; possibly TRBD1 for D (5 bases). CDR1 MNHNY and CDR2 SVGAGI come from the germline V gene (reference sequence). The CDR3 extends over 14 amino acids. Trimming pared 5 bases from V and 2 bases from J, leaving 12 bases between. The CDR3 sequence is CASSHQDTNYGYTF. CDR3 sequence (DNA): TGTGCCAGCAGTCACCAGGACACCAACTATGGCTACACCTTC.

This sequence joins TRBV6-7 and TRBJ2-1; TRBD2 matches at 9 bases. TRBV6-7 is an open reading frame, and its role is uncertain. This CDR3 is 14 amino acids long. J was trimmed by 4 bases and V by 11 bases; bases with no gene match: 9. This CDR3 reads CAGFSGRLYNEQFF. In DNA, the CDR3 is TGTGCCGGGTTTAGCGGGAGACTTTACAATGAGCAGTTCTTC.

The J gene is TRBJ2-3, the V gene TRBV5-1; 10 bases are shared with TRBD2. This CDR3 is built from 17 residues. Per germline, CDR1 SGHRS and CDR2 YFSETQ. V was clipped by 0 bases and J by 2 bases; unmatched bases: 6. The CDR3 nucleotides read TGCGCCAGCAGCTTGGCGGGACTAGCGCCACTCACAGATACGCAGTATTTT. Protein: CASSLAGLAPLTDTQYF.

This chain uses TRBV2 with TRBJ1-2; 11 positions agree with TRBD1. Germline V lookup: CDR1 SNHLY, CDR2 FYNNEI. The CDR3 totals 16 residues. J was trimmed by 1 base and V by 6 bases; bases with no gene match: 7. For the CDR3, the DNA is TGTGCCAGCAGAGGGGACAGGGGGTGGGGTAACTATGGCTACACCTTC. Residues: CASRGDRGWGNYGYTF.

The chain employs TRBV14 and TRBJ1-2; 8 nucleotides line up with TRBD1. Germline V gene data show CDR1 as SGHDN and CDR2 as FVKESK. The CDR3 is 14 amino acids. V lost 3 bases and J lost 9; bases outside the gene matches: 9. The chain's CDR3 is CASSQDRATLSYTF. As DNA, the CDR3 is TGTGCCAGCAGCCAGGACAGGGCGACCCTAAGCTACACCTTC.

The J gene is TRBJ2-2, the V gene TRBV6-5; D possibly corresponds to TRBD1 (6 bases). Germline V gene lookup returns CDR1 MNHEY and CDR2 SVGAGI. Between the trimmed V and J ends, which lost 5 bases and 5 bases, there was a span of 12 bases. The CDR3 sequence is 14 residues long. The CDR3 loop reads CASSSTRGTGELFF. The CDR3 region has the DNA TGTGCCAGCAGTAGCACCAGGGGAACCGGGGAGCTGTTTTTT.

The J gene is TRBJ2-3, the V gene TRBV29-1, with TRBD1 matching 9 bases. The junction had 6 bases not matched to a gene; V was cut back by 7 bases and J by 4 bases. Per the germline V gene, CDR1 is SQVTM and CDR2 is ANQGSEA. The CDR3 length is 13 residues. The CDR3 sequence: CSAGQGSPDTQYF. The CDR3, as DNA: TGCAGCGCCGGACAGGGGAGCCCAGATACGCAGTATTTT.

This sequence joins TRBV11-2 and TRBJ2-3, with 10 nucleotides matching TRBD2. After removal of 1 base from V and 4 bases from J, the junction contained 5 bases not matched to a gene. CDR3 size: 16 residues. Germline V gene data show CDR1 as SGHAT and CDR2 as FQNNGV. In nucleotides, the CDR3 is TGTGCCAGCAGCTTAGTCCTAGCGGGGGTCGCAGATACGCAGTATTTT. It specifies CASSLVLAGVADTQYF. The full variable domain, in which reference TRBV11-2 and TRBJ2-3 provide the parts outside the CDR3, is EAGVAQSPRYKIIEKRQSVAFWCNPISGHATLYWYQQILGQGPKLLIQFQNNGVVDDSQLPKDRFSAERLKGVDSTLKIQPAKLEDSAVYLCASSLVLAGVADTQYFGPGTRLTVL.

This clone was seen a few times. The CDR3 loop reads CASSLGGRGTDTQYF. CDR3 nucleotide sequence: TGTGCCAGCAGCTTAGGTGGGAGGGGCACAGATACGCAGTATTTT. The chain links TRBV7-2 to TRBJ2-3; 7 bases match TRBD2. The trim removed 1 base at V and 1 base at J, leaving 2 bases unmatched. The CDR3 covers 15 residues. Germline V gives CDR1 SGHTA, CDR2 FQGNSA.

V gene TRBV5-4 combines with J gene TRBJ2-3; 13 bases line up with TRBD2. The germline gives CDR1 SGHNT, CDR2 YYREEE (reference sequence). V dropped 4 bases and J dropped 3; count of bases not matched to a gene: 5. CDR3 length: 16 amino acids. The CDR3 loop is CASSLGTSGTTDTQYF. DNA for the CDR3: TGTGCCAGCAGCCTCGGGACTAGCGGGACTACAGATACGCAGTATTTT.

The V and J genes are TRBV10-3 and TRBJ2-5, with TRBD1 matching 11 bases. CDR1 is ENHRY and CDR2 is SYGVKD in the germline V gene. This CDR3 is built from 15 residues. J lost 3 bases, V lost 6 bases, and 6 bases had no gene match. CDR3 protein: CAISRDRGNEETQYF. The DNA for the CDR3 is TGTGCCATCAGCCGGGACAGGGGGAACGAAGAGACCCAGTACTTC.

This clone was detected a few times. J is TRBJ2-7 and V is TRBV7-9, with no clear D. Germline values: CDR1 SEHNR, CDR2 FQNEAQ (reference sequence). This CDR3 has 13 residues. V lost 5 bases and J lost 6, with 14 bases in between. The CDR3 is CASSPPLGGEQYF. The CDR3 nucleotides read TGTGCCAGCAGCCCGCCCCTAGGTGGCGAGCAGTACTTC.

V usage is TRBV7-8 and J usage is TRBJ2-1, with a possible D match to TRBD2 (7 bases). The germline gives CDR1 SGHVS, CDR2 FQNEAQ. This CDR3 region has 14 residues. V lost 5 bases and J 9 bases, leaving 17 bases between the germline ends. CDR3 coding DNA: TGTGCCAGCAGCCCGGTGACCGGGGGGCGTGAGCAGTTCTTC. Residues: CASSPVTGGREQFF. The full variable domain, completed using reference TRBV7-8 and TRBJ2-1, is GAGVSQSPRYKVAKRGQDVALRCDPISGHVSLFWYQQALGQGPEFLTYFQNEAQLDKSGLPSDRFFAERPEGSVSTLKIQRTQQEDSAVYLCASSPVTGGREQFFGPGTRLTVL.

This chain links TRBV6-5 with TRBJ2-7, with D perhaps matching TRBD2 (6 bases). Germline V gene data show CDR1 as MNHEY and CDR2 as SVGAGI. The CDR3 covers 13 residues. V was trimmed by 7 bases and J by 5 bases, leaving 15 bases between them. The CDR3 spells CASISQAGHEQYF. CDR3 nucleotide sequence: TGTGCCAGCATTTCGCAAGCGGGTCACGAGCAGTACTTC.

The chain is built from TRBV19 and TRBJ1-4; D is perhaps TRBD1 (6 bases). This CDR3 region has 14 residues. Trimming took off 4 bases at V and 5 bases at J, with 11 bases between the two ends. Looked up from germline, CDR1 is LNHDA and CDR2 is SQIVND (reference sequence). The CDR3, as DNA: TGTGCCAGTAGTAACGGACAGTCAAATGAAAAACTGTTTTTT. Its protein product is CASSNGQSNEKLFF. Drawing the rest from reference TRBV19 and TRBJ1-4, the complete variable domain is DGGITQSPKYLFRKEGQNVTLSCEQNLNHDAMYWYRQDPGQGLRLIYYSQIVNDFQKGDIAEGYSVSREKKESFPLTVTSAQKNPTAFYLCASSNGQSNEKLFFGSGTQLSVL.

This chain connects TRBV7-8 to TRBJ2-1; the D gene is possibly TRBD2 (5 bases). Between the trimmed V and J ends, which lost 2 bases and 4 bases, there was a span of 15 bases. The CDR3 sequence is 16 residues long. The V gene's germline CDR1 is SGHVS and CDR2 FQNEAQ. CDR3 amino acids: CASSLRRVGVYNEQFF. CDR3 bases: TGTGCCAGCAGCTTAAGGCGGGTTGGGGTTTACAATGAGCAGTTCTTC.